This is a list of T cell receptor beta chains from one sample in a study of PD-1 blockade in classical Hodgkin lymphoma. Profiled with immunoSEQ multiplex PCR; TCRdb holds only in-frame clones, not every one. There are approximately 80,000 clones in the sample; around 86% occur only once, and about 20% lies in the top ten. The material was peripheral blood mononuclear cells (PBMCs), obtained at baseline. These receptors were obtained from a human donor with classical Hodgkin lymphoma. CDR3s include the opening cysteine and the closing phenylalanine or tryptophan. The order of the fields is J gene, V gene, clone size, D gene, CDR3 protein, CDR3 DNA. A D gene is named only where the DNA matches it firmly. Size is omitted from some rows. Given values are once, few, many or a class for expanded clones.

>TRBJ2-1|TRBV19|-|TRBD2
CASSIIAGLSNEQFF
TGTGCCAGTAGTATAATAGCGGGATTAAGCAATGAGCAGTTCTTC
>TRBJ1-1|TRBV30|-|TRBD1
CAWATGGRFMNTEAFF
TGTGCCTGGGCGACAGGGGGCAGATTTATGAACACTGAAGCTTTCTTT
>TRBJ2-3|TRBV5-1|once|-
CASSWTRTDTQYF
TGCGCCAGCAGCTGGACGCGGACAGATACGCAGTATTTT
>TRBJ2-5|TRBV18|-|-
CASQPQRLETQYF
TGTGCCAGCCAGCCCCAAAGACTAGAGACCCAGTACTTC
>TRBJ1-3|TRBV2|-|-
CASGWTAGNTIYF
TGTGCCAGCGGGTGGACGGCAGGAAACACCATATATTTT
>TRBJ2-5|TRBV11-2|-|-
CASSLVYGAQETQYF
TGTGCCAGCAGCTTAGTTTACGGGGCCCAAGAGACCCAGTACTTC
>TRBJ2-6|TRBV5-4|once|TRBD1
CASSSGTGVVGANVLTF
TGTGCCAGCAGCTCCGGGACAGGGGTGGTCGGGGCCAACGTCCTGACTTTC
>TRBJ2-7|TRBV2|-|TRBD2
CASSWTSGEYEQYF
TGTGCCAGCAGTTGGACTAGCGGGGAGTACGAGCAGTACTTC
>TRBJ2-1|TRBV6-5|-|TRBD2
CASSYSGTRFEQFF
TGTGCCAGCAGTTACTCGGGGACTAGATTTGAGCAGTTCTTC
>TRBJ2-3|TRBV27|-|TRBD1
CASSSPSRDRSTDTQYF
TGTGCCAGCAGTTCACCCTCTAGGGACAGGAGCACAGATACGCAGTATTTT
>TRBJ2-3|TRBV2|-|TRBD2
CASSVAGGRGTDTQYF
TGTGCCAGCAGTGTAGCGGGAGGTCGGGGCACAGATACGCAGTATTTT
>TRBJ2-5|TRBV15|few|-
CATSRDGKETQYF
TGTGCCACCAGCAGAGACGGGAAAGAGACCCAGTACTTC
>TRBJ1-4|TRBV4-1|-|-
CASSQVWGSNNEKLFF
TGCGCCAGCAGCCAAGTCTGGGGCAGCAATAATGAAAAACTGTTTTTT
>TRBJ2-7|TRBV11-1|few|-
CASRRGTGYEQYF
TGTGCCAGCAGAAGAGGTACAGGCTACGAGCAGTACTTC
>TRBJ1-5|TRBV2|-|-
CASKGGRINQPQHF
TGTGCCAGCAAGGGAGGAAGGATAAACCAGCCCCAGCATTTT
>TRBJ1-5|TRBV5-6|-|-
CASSFGSGNQPQHF
TGTGCCAGCAGCTTTGGGTCGGGCAATCAGCCCCAGCATTTT
>TRBJ2-1|TRBV14|once|-
CASSLLMGYEQFF
TGTGCCAGCAGCCTCCTTATGGGGTATGAGCAGTTCTTC
>TRBJ2-7|TRBV5-1|-|TRBD1
CASSLVGQDYEQYF
TGCGCCAGCAGCTTGGTAGGACAGGACTACGAGCAGTACTTC
>TRBJ2-2|TRBV9|-|-
CASSVVGGTYTGELFF
TGTGCCAGCAGCGTAGTAGGGGGGACCTACACCGGGGAGCTGTTTTTT
>TRBJ2-7|TRBV7-2|few|-
CASSLFSGLAYEQYF
TGTGCCAGCAGCTTATTCTCGGGACTTGCCTACGAGCAGTACTTC
>TRBJ1-1|TRBV4-3|-|-
CASSLKIYGHLGTEAFF
TGCGCCAGCAGCCTAAAGATATACGGACACTTGGGCACTGAAGCTTTCTTT
>TRBJ1-1|TRBV5-4|-|TRBD1
CASSLSLGQVNTEAFF
TGTGCCAGCAGCTTGTCTTTGGGACAGGTGAACACTGAAGCTTTCTTT
>TRBJ1-1|TRBV5-1|few|TRBD1
CASSGTAGTEAFF
TGCGCCAGCTCCGGGACAGCGGGCACTGAAGCTTTCTTT
>TRBJ1-1|TRBV7-8|-|-
CASSLGHSRNTEAFF
TGTGCCAGCAGCTTAGGGCACAGCCGGAACACTGAAGCTTTCTTT
>TRBJ2-2|TRBV5-1|-|TRBD2
CASSFLTSGFGGELFF
TGCGCCAGCAGCTTCCTCACTAGCGGGTTCGGCGGGGAGCTGTTTTTT
>TRBJ1-4|TRBV11-2|-|-
CASSLGGIEKLFF
TGTGCCAGCAGCTTAGGAGGGATTGAAAAACTGTTTTTT
>TRBJ1-2|TRBV6-5|-|-
CASSSRVDGYTF
TGTGCCAGCAGTTCAAGGGTGGATGGCTACACCTTC
>TRBJ1-5|TRBV5-1|-|-
CASSLWGDQPQHF
TGCGCCAGCAGCTTGTGGGGTGATCAGCCCCAGCATTTT
>TRBJ1-1|TRBV29-1|-|-
CSVVGTTGNTEAFF
TGCAGCGTTGTGGGGACAACAGGAAACACTGAAGCTTTCTTT
>TRBJ1-1|TRBV5-1|-|TRBD1
CASSSGQGNTEAFF
TGCGCCAGCAGCTCCGGACAGGGGAACACTGAAGCTTTCTTT
>TRBJ2-2|TRBV9|-|-
CASSVDQGGYTGELFF
TGTGCCAGCAGCGTAGATCAGGGGGGATACACCGGGGAGCTGTTTTTT
>TRBJ2-7|TRBV28|-|TRBD2
CASSSLTSAQYF
TGTGCCAGCAGTTCCTTAACTAGCGCGCAGTACTTC
>TRBJ2-7|TRBV19|-|TRBD1
CASTAGTGAREQYF
TGTGCCAGTACCGCCGGGACAGGGGCTCGCGAGCAGTACTTC
>TRBJ2-2|TRBV5-1|-|TRBD2
CASSLPLAGGNTGELFF
TGCGCCAGCAGCTTGCCCTTAGCGGGAGGGAACACCGGGGAGCTGTTTTTT
>TRBJ1-2|TRBV7-6|-|-
CASSLGGGNGYTF
TGTGCCAGCAGCTTAGGTGGAGGGAATGGCTACACCTTC
>TRBJ1-2|TRBV12-5|-|TRBD1
CASGQQTGAGGYTF
TGTGCTAGTGGCCAACAAACAGGGGCGGGAGGCTACACCTTC
>TRBJ2-7|TRBV25-1|-|TRBD2
CASSERSASGAYEQYF
TGTGCCAGCAGTGAACGGTCGGCTAGCGGGGCCTACGAGCAGTACTTC
>TRBJ1-3|TRBV6-6|-|TRBD1
CASSRGQSSGNTIYF
TGTGCCAGCAGTCGGGGACAGAGCTCTGGAAACACCATATATTTT
>TRBJ2-7|TRBV1|-|-
CTSSQAPEDSSYEQYF
TGCACCAGCAGCCAAGCCCCGGAGGACTCGTCCTACGAGCAGTACTTC
>TRBJ2-1|TRBV4-1|-|-
CASSPLLLRQGRNEQFF
TGCGCCAGCAGCCCTCTCCTCCTGAGGCAGGGTCGGAATGAGCAGTTCTTC
>TRBJ2-5|TRBV7-2|-|-
CASSLDRGAETQYF
TGTGCCAGCAGCTTAGATCGGGGTGCAGAGACCCAGTACTTC
>TRBJ2-7|TRBV30|-|-
CAWSRENYEQYF
TGTGCCTGGAGTCGGGAGAACTACGAGCAGTACTTC
>TRBJ2-3|TRBV6-1|-|-
CASRNRREDTQYF
TGTGCCAGCAGAAACCGGCGGGAAGATACGCAGTATTTT
>TRBJ2-1|TRBV27|-|-
CASSLAGLQSSYNEQFF
TGTGCCAGCAGTCTTGCCGGACTCCAGAGCTCCTACAATGAGCAGTTCTTC
>TRBJ2-7|TRBV4-1|-|-
CASSLTEDEQYF
TGCGCCAGCAGCTTAACAGAGGACGAGCAGTACTTC